This TCR beta chain was sequenced during a study of blood T cell repertoires in COVID-19. Turning to the study itself: The analysed material was cDNA or gDNA that came from T cells, B-cell-depleted T cells, or PBMCs.

Study processing details: Nucleated cell counts were estimated from reference gene primer amplification. The method was immunoSEQ multiplex PCR; TCRdb's version includes in-frame clones alone and lacks a portion of them. V and J calls and clone size are given by that table; D and trimming were obtained from the DNA. The profile shows over 200,000 clones, 80% to 90% of them singletons. The CDR3 is 14 amino acids. Germline-derived CDR1 and CDR2 are ENHRY and SYGVKD. V trimming: 6 bases; J trimming: 4 bases; junction bases outside the gene matches: 4. The chain combines TRBV10-3 with TRBJ1-3, with TRBD1 identical over 9 bases. The sequence was obtained from a man aged 25-40 years who had recovered from COVID-19. Input material: peripheral blood. The DNA of the CDR3 is TGTGCCATCAGCAGACAGGGGGGAGGAAACACCATATATTTT. It encodes CAISRQGGGNTIYF.